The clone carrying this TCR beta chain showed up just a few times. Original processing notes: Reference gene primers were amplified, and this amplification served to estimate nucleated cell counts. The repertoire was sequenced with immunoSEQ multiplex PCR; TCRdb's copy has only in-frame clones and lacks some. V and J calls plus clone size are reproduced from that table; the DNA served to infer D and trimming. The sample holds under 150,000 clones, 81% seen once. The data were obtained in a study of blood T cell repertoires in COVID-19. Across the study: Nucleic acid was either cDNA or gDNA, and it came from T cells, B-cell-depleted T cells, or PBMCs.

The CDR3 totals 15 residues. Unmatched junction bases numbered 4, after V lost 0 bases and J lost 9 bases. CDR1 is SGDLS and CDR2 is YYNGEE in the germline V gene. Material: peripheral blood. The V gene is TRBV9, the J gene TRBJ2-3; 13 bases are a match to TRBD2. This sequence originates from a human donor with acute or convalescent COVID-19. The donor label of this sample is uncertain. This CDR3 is CASSVGGLAGSTQYF. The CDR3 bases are TGTGCCAGCAGCGTAGGGGGACTAGCGGGGTCGACGCAGTATTTT.